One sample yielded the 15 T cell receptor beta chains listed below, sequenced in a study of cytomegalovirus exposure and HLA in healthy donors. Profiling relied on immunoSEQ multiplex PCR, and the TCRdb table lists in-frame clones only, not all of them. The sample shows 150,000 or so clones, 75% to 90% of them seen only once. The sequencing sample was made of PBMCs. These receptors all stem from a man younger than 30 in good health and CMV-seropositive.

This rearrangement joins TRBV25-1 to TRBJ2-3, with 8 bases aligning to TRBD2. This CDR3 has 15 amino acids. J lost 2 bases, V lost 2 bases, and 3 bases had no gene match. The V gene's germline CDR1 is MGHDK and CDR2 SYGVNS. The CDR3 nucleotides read TGTGCCAGCAGTGAAACTAGCGGATTCACAGATACGCAGTATTTT. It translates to CASSETSGFTDTQYF.

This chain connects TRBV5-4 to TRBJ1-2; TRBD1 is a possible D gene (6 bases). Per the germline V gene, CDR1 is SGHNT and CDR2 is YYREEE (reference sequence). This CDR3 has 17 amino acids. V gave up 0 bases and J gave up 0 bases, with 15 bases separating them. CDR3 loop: CASSLGGGASANYGYTF. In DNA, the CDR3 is TGTGCCAGCAGCTTGGGCGGGGGCGCGTCGGCTAACTATGGCTACACCTTC.

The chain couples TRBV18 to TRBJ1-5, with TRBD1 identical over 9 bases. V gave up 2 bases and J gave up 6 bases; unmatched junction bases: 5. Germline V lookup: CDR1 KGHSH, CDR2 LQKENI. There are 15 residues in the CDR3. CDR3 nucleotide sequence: TGTGCCAGCTCACCAGCGACAGGGGGAATTCAGCCCCAGCATTTT. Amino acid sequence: CASSPATGGIQPQHF.

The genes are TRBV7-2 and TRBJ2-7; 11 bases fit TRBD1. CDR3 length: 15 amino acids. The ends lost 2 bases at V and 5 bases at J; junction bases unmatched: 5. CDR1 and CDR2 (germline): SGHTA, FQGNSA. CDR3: CASSLLGTGGDEQYF. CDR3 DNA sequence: TGTGCCAGCAGCTTACTGGGGACAGGGGGTGACGAGCAGTACTTC.

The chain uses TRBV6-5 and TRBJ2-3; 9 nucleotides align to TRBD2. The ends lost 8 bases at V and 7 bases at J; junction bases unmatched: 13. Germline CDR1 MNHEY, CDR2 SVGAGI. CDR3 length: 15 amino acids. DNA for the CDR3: TGTGCCAGCCGAGGGAGCGGGGGGTCCCTGAATACGCAGTATTTT. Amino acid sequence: CASRGSGGSLNTQYF.

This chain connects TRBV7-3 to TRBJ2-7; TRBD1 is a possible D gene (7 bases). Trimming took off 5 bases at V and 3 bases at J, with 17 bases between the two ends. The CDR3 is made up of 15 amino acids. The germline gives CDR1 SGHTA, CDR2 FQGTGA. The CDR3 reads CASSVQGGAGYEQYF. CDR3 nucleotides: TGTGCCAGCAGCGTCCAGGGGGGAGCGGGCTACGAGCAGTACTTC. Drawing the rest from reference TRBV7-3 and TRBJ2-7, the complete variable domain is GAGVSQTPSNKVTEKGKYVELRCDPISGHTALYWYRQSLGQGPEFLIYFQGTGAADDSGLPNDRFFAVRPEGSVSTLKIQRTERGDSAVYLCASSVQGGAGYEQYFGPGTRLTVT.

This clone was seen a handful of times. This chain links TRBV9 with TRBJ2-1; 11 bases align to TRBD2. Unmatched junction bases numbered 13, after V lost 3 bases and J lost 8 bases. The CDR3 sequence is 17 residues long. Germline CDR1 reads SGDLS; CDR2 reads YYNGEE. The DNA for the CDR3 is TGTGCCAGCAGCGACCGGACTAGCGGGCGAAACCAGGATGAGCAGTTCTTC. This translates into CASSDRTSGRNQDEQFF.

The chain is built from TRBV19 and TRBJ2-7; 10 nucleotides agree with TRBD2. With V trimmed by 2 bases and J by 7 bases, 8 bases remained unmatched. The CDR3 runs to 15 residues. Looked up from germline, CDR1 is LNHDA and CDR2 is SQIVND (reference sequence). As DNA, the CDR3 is TGTGCCAGTAGTATACTAGCGGGAGCTCCGGGGGAGCAGTACTTC. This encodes CASSILAGAPGEQYF.

The DNA for the CDR3 is TGCGCCAGCAGCTTGGACCTTAGCGGGGGCACAGATACGCAGTATTTT. Protein: CASSLDLSGGTDTQYF. The chain carries TRBV5-1 and TRBJ2-3; 8 bases are a match to TRBD2. The germline V gene encodes CDR1 SGHRS and CDR2 YFSETQ. The CDR3 is 16 amino acids. V shed 0 bases and J 1 base; nucleotides not matched to a gene: 4.

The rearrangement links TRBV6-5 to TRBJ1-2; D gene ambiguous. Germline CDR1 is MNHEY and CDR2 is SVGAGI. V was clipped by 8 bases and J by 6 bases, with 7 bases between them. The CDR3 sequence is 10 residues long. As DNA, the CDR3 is TGTGCCAGCGGTCCGGATGGCTACACCTTC. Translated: CASGPDGYTF.

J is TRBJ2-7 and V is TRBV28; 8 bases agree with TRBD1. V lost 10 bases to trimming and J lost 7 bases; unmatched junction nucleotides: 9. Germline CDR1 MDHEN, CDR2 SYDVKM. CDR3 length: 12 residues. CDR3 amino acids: CATLGQGKEQYF. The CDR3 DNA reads TGTGCCACGCTAGGACAGGGAAAGGAGCAGTACTTC.

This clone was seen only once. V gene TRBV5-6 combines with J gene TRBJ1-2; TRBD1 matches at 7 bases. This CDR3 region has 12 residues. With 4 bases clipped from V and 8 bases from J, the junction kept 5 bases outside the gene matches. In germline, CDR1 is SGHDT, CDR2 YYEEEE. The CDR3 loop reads CASSPTGFGYTF. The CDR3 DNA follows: TGTGCCAGCAGCCCGACAGGGTTCGGCTACACCTTC.

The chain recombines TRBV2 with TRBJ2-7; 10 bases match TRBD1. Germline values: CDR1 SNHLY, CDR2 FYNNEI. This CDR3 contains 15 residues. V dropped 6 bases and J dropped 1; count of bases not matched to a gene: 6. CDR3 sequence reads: CASSLRDRGSYEQYF. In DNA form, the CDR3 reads TGTGCCAGCAGCCTCCGGGACAGGGGATCCTACGAGCAGTACTTC.

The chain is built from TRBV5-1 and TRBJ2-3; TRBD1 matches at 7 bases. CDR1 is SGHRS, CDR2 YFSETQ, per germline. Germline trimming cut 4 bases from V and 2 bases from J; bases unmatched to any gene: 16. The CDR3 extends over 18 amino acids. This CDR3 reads CASSLTTGMVPSTDTQYF. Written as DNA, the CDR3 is TGCGCCAGCAGCCTAACGACAGGGATGGTCCCATCCACAGATACGCAGTATTTT.

The CDR3 bases are TGTGCCAGCAGCTTGAGGACAGATTCTGGAAACACCATATATTTT. This encodes CASSLRTDSGNTIYF. The J gene is TRBJ1-3, the V gene TRBV7-9; D possibly corresponds to TRBD1 (6 bases). Germline V lookup: CDR1 SEHNR, CDR2 FQNEAQ (reference sequence). This CDR3 spans 15 amino acids. V lost 3 bases and J lost 1, with 10 bases in between.